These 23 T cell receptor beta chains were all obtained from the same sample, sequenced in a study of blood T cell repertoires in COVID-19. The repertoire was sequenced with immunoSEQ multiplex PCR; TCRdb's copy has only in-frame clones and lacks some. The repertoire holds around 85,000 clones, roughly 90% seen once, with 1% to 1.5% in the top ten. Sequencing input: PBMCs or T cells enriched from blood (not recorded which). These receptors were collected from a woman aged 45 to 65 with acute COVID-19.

CDR3 sequence reads: CASSPLQGGHTEAFF. The DNA for the CDR3 is TGTGCCAGCAGCCCCCTACAGGGAGGGCACACTGAAGCTTTCTTT. V usage is TRBV5-5 and J usage is TRBJ1-1, with D perhaps TRBD1 (6 bases). This CDR3 spans 15 amino acids. Trimming cost V 4 bases and J 3 bases, with 16 bases left between them. Germline-derived CDR1 and CDR2 are SGHKS and YYEKEE (reference sequence). The whole variable domain, remainder taken from reference TRBV5-5 and TRBJ1-1, is DAGVTQSPTHLIKTRGQQVTLRCSPISGHKSVSWYQQVLGQGPQFIFQYYEKEERGRGNFPDRFSARQFPNYSSELNVNALLLGDSALYLCASSPLQGGHTEAFFGQGTRLTVV.

The CDR3 sequence is CASSETGDNSPLHF. CDR3 bases: TGTGCCAGCAGTGAAACAGGGGACAATTCACCCCTCCACTTT. This rearrangement joins TRBV2 to TRBJ1-6, with 7 bases fitting TRBD1. The CDR3 runs 14 residues. In germline, CDR1 is SNHLY, CDR2 FYNNEI. The V and J ends lost 2 bases and 7 bases, in that order; junction bases with no gene match: 2.

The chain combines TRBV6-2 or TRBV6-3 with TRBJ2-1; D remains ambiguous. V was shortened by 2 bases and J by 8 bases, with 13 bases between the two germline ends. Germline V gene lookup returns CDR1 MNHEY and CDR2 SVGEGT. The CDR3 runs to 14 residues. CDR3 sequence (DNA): TGTGCCAGCAGTTACGTTACAATAAGCGATGAGCAGTTCTTC. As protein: CASSYVTISDEQFF.

The CDR3 DNA reads TGTGCCAGCGCGGACAGCGAGGGCTACACCTTC. This sequence encodes CASADSEGYTF. The rearrangement links TRBV2 to TRBJ1-2; a weak D match, TRBD1 (6 bases). Germline V lookup: CDR1 SNHLY, CDR2 FYNNEI. The V and J ends lost 8 bases and 8 bases respectively, with 12 bases between them. The CDR3 spans 11 residues.

As DNA, the CDR3 is TGTGCCAGCAGCCCGCTAGCGGCCCGACGGCCAGATACGCAGTATTTT. Its protein product is CASSPLAARRPDTQYF. The chain employs TRBV11-2 and TRBJ2-3; 7 nucleotides line up with TRBD2. Germline assignment: CDR1 SGHAT and CDR2 FQNNGV. V gave up 5 bases and J gave up 4 bases; unmatched junction bases: 12. This CDR3 contains 16 residues. The variable domain in full, completed from reference TRBV11-2 and TRBJ2-3, reads EAGVAQSPRYKIIEKRQSVAFWCNPISGHATLYWYQQILGQGPKLLIQFQNNGVVDDSQLPKDRFSAERLKGVDSTLKIQPAKLEDSAVYLCASSPLAARRPDTQYFGPGTRLTVL.

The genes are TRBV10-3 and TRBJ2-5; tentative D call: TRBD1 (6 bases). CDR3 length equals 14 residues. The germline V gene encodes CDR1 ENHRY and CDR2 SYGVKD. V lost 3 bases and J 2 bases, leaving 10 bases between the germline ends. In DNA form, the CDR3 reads TGTGCCATCAGTGAACACCAGGGGCAAGAGACCCAGTACTTC. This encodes CAISEHQGQETQYF.

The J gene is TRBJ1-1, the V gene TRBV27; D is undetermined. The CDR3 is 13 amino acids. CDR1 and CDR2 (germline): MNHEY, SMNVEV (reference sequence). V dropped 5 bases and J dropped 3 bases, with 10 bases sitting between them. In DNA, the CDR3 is TGTGCCAGCAGTCTCAATCAGTACACTGAAGCTTTCTTT. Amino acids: CASSLNQYTEAFF.

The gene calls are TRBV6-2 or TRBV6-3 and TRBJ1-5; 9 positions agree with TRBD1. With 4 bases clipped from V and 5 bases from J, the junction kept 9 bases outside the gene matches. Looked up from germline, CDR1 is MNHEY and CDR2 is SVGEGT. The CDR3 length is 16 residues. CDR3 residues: CASSFGTGKVDQPQHF. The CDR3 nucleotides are TGTGCCAGCAGTTTTGGGACAGGGAAAGTGGATCAGCCCCAGCATTTT.

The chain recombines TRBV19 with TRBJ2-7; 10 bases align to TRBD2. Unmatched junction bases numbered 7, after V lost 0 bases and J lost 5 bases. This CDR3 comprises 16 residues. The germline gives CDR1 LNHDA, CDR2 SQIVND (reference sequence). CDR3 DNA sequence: TGTGCCAGTAGTATAGATCTAGCCAGCGGGAGGGACGAGCAGTACTTC. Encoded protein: CASSIDLASGRDEQYF.

CDR3 nucleotide sequence: TGTGCCAGCAGCTTAGGGCGGGGGACAAGGAGAACAGATACGCAGTATTTT. This sequence encodes CASSLGRGTRRTDTQYF. This chain links TRBV7-9 with TRBJ2-3, with TRBD2 as a possible D gene (7 bases). There are 17 residues in the CDR3. Trimming shortened V by 1 base and J by 3 bases, and 17 bases separated the two germline ends. Germline values: CDR1 SEHNR, CDR2 FQNEAQ (reference sequence).

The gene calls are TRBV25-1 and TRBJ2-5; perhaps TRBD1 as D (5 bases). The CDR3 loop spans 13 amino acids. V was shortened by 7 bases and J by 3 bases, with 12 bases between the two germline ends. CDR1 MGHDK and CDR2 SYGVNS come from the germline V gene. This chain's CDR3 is CASMVAGKETQYF. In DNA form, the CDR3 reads TGTGCCAGCATGGTTGCAGGGAAAGAGACCCAGTACTTC.

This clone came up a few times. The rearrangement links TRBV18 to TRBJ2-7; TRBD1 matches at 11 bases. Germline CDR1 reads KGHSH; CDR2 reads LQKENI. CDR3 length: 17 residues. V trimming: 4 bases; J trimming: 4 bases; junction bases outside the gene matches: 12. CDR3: CASSLKYTGTGGYEQYF. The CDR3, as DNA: TGTGCCAGCTCACTAAAATATACCGGGACAGGGGGTTACGAGCAGTACTTC.

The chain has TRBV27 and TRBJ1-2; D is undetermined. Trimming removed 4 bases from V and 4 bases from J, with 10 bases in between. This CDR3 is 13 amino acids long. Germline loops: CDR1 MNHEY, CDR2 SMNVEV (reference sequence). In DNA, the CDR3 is TGTGCCAGCAGTTCGACACCTCCCTATGGCTACACCTTC. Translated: CASSSTPPYGYTF.

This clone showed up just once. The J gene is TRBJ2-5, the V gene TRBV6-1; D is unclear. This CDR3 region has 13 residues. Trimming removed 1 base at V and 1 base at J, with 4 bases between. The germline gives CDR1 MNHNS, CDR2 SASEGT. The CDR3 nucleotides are TGTGCCAGCAGTGAAGGGCCCCAAGAGACCCAGTACTTC. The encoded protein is CASSEGPQETQYF.

The CDR3 nucleotides read TGTGCCAGCAGTTTAGGAGAATCCTACGAGCAGTACTTC. Encoded protein: CASSLGESYEQYF. The rearrangement links TRBV12-3 or TRBV12-4 to TRBJ2-7; D ambiguous. The CDR3 runs to 13 residues. Trimming left V 1 base short and J 1 base short, with 5 bases between.

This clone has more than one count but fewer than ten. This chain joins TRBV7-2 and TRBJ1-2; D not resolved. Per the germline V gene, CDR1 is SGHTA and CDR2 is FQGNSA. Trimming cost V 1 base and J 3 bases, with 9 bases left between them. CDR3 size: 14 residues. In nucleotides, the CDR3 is TGTGCCAGCAGCTTAGGCGGGCGGGACTATGGCTACACCTTC. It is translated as CASSLGGRDYGYTF.

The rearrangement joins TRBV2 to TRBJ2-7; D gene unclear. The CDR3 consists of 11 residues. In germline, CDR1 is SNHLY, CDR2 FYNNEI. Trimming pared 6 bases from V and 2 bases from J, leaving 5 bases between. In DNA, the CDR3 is TGTGCCAGCAGCATCACCTACGAGCAGTACTTC. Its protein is CASSITYEQYF.

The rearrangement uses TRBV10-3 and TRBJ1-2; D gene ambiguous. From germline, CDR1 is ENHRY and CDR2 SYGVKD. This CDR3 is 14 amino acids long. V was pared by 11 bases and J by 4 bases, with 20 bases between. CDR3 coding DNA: TGTGCCTCTCAAGGGTCGATGAGCGGCTATGGCTACACCTTC. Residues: CASQGSMSGYGYTF.

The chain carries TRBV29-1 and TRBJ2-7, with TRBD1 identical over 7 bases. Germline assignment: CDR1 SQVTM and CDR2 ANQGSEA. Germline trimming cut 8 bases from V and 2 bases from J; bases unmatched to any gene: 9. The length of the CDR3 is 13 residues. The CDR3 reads CSTSTGQPYEQYF. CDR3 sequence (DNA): TGCAGCACCAGCACGGGACAGCCCTACGAGCAGTACTTC.

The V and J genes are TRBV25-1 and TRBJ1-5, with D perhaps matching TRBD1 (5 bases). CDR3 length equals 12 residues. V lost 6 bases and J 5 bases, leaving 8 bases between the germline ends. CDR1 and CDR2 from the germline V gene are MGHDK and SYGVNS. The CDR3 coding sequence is TGTGCCAGCAGACGGGGGTATCAGCCCCAGCATTTT. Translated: CASRRGYQPQHF.

The DNA for the CDR3 is TGCAGCGTCCTGGCCACCATCAACACTGAAGCTTTCTTT. It translates to CSVLATINTEAFF. This chain connects TRBV29-1 to TRBJ1-1; no reliable D call. V was pared by 6 bases and J by 2 bases, with 13 bases between. The CDR3 has 13 residues. The germline gives CDR1 SQVTM, CDR2 ANQGSEA.

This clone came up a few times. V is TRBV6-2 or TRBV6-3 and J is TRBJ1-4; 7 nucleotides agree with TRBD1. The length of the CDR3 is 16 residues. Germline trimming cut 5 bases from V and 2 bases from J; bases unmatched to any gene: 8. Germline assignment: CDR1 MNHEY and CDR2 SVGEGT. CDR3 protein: CASSPDREGTNEKLFF. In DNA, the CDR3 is TGTGCCAGCAGTCCAGACAGGGAAGGGACTAATGAAAAACTGTTTTTT.

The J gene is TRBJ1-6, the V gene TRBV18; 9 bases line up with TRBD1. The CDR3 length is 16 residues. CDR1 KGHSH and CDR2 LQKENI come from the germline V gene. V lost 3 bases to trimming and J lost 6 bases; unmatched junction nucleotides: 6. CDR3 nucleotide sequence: TGTGCCAGCTCACCGGGACAGGGTGAAGGTAATTCACCCCTCCACTTT. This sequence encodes CASSPGQGEGNSPLHF.